The T cell receptor (beta chain) described here comes from a study of cytomegalovirus exposure and HLA in healthy donors. Study information: As released early, the data held 70 million to 95 million unique TCRs from HLA-typed donors. The study's findings and limits: According to a later analysis, donors in an Asian-associated ancestry cluster reportedly had fewer N-insertions than the roughly 670-donor mean. Rarity held for most TCR sequences, but there were some public TCRs that occurred in many donors.

This PCR relied on a set of 60 Vbeta primers and 13 Jbeta primers. Profiled with immunoSEQ multiplex PCR; TCRdb holds only in-frame clones, not every one. In all, the sample yields approximately 80,000 clones. To note about this clone: No antigen is known for it.

Trimming stripped 2 bases from V and 0 bases from J, with 14 bases between. The CDR3 is made up of 17 amino acids. Per germline, CDR1 SGHRS and CDR2 YFSETQ. The sequencing input was PBMCs. This chain connects TRBV5-1 to TRBJ2-2, with a possible D match to TRBD1 (6 bases). This TCR was sampled from a man aged 18 to 30 in good health and CMV-seropositive. Written as DNA, the CDR3 is TGCGCCAGCAGCTTACAGGGTGGATTCCCGAACACCGGGGAGCTGTTTTTT. It codes for CASSLQGGFPNTGELFF.